The sample holds one count of the clone carrying this T cell receptor beta chain. In the original processing: Reference gene primer amplification yielded estimated nucleated cell counts. Generated by immunoSEQ multiplex PCR, the TCRdb table keeps only in-frame clones and is missing some. V and J calls and clone size are as listed in that table; D and trimming were resolved from the DNA. The sample lists approximately 400,000 clones, 88% seen once, with more than 1% in the top ten. The length of the CDR3 is 12 residues. V lost 3 bases and J 3 bases, leaving 9 bases between the germline ends. The germline V gene has CDR1 DFQATT and CDR2 SNEGSKA (reference sequence). The sample belongs to a study of blood T cell repertoires in COVID-19.

Sequencing used PBMCs or T cells enriched from blood (not recorded which). The receptor's source is a woman aged 18-29 years who had recovered from COVID-19. The chain recombines TRBV20-1 with TRBJ2-7; the D gene is possibly TRBD1 (5 bases). DNA of the CDR3: TGCAGTGCTAGTAGACAGAGCTACGAGCAGTACTTC. Translation: CSASRQSYEQYF.